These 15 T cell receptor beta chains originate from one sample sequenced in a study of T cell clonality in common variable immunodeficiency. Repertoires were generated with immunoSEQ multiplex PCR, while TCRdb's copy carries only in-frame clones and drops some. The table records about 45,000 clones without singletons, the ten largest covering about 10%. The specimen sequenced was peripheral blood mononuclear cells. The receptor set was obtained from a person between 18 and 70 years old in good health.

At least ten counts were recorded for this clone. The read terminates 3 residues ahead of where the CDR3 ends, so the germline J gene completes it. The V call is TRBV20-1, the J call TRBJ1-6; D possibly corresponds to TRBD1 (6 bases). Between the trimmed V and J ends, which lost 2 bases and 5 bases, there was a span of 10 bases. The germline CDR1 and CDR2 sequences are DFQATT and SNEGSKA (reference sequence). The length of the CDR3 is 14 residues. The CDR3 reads CSARPDRHNSPLHF. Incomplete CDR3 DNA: TGCAGTGCTAGACCAGACAGGCATAATTCACCC.

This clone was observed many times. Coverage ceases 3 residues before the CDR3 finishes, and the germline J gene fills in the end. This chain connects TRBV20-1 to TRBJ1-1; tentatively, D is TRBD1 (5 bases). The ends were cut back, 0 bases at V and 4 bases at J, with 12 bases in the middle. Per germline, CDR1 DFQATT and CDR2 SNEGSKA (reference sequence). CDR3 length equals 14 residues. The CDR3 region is CSAREGGPGTEAFF. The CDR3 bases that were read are TGCAGTGCTAGAGAGGGGGGACCGGGCACTGAA.

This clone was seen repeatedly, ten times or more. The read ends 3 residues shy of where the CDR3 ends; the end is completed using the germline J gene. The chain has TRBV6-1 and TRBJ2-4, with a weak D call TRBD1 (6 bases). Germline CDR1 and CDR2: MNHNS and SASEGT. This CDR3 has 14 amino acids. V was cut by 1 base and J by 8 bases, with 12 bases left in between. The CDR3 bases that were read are TGTGCCAGCAGTGAAGGGGTGGGGGCAGACATT. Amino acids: CASSEGVGADI. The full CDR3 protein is CASSEGVGADIQYF.

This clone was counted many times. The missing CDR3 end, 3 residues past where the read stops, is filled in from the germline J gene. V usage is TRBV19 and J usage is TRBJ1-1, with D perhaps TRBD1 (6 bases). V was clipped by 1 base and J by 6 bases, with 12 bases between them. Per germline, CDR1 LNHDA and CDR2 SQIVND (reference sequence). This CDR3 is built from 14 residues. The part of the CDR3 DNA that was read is TGTGCCAGTAGTATAGGTACAGGGAATTCTGAA. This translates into CASSIGTGNSE. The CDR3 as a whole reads CASSIGTGNSEAFF.

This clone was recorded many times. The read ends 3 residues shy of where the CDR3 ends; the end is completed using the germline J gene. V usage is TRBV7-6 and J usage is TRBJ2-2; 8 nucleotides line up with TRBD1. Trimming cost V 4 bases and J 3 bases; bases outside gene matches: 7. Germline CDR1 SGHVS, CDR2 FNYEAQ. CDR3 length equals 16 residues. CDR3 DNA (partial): TGTGCCAGCAGCTCGTGGACAGGGTCGGACACCGGGGAG. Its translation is CASSSWTGSDTGE. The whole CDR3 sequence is CASSSWTGSDTGELFF.

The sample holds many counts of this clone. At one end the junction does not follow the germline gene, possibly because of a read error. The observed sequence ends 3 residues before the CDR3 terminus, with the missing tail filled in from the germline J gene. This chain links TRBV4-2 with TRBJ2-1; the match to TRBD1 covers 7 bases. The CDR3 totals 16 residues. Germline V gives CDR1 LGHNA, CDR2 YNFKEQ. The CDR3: CASSQDRRDSFHEQFF. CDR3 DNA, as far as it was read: TGCGCCAGCAGCCAAGATCGTCGGGACAGTTTCCATGAG.

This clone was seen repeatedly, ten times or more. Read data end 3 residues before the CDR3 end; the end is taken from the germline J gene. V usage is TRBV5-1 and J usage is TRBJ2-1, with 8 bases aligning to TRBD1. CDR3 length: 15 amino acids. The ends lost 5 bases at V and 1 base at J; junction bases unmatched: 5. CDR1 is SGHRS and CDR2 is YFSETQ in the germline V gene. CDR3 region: CASSHDRGSYNEQFF. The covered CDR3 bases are TGCGCCAGCAGTCACGACAGGGGTTCCTACAATGAG. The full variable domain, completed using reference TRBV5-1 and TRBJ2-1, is KAGVTQTPRYLIKTRGQQVTLSCSPISGHRSVSWYQQTPGQGLQFLFEYFSETQRNKGNFPGRFSGRQFSNSRSEMNVSTLELGDSALYLCASSHDRGSYNEQFFGPGTRLTVL.

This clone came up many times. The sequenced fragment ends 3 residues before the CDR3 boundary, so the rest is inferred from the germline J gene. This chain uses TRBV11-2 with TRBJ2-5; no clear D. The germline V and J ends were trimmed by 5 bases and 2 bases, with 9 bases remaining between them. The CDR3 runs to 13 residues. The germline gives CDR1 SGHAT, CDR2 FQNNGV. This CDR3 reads CASSLTLQETQYF. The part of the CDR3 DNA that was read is TGTGCCAGCAGCCTGACTTTACAAGAGACC. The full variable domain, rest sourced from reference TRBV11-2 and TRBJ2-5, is EAGVAQSPRYKIIEKRQSVAFWCNPISGHATLYWYQQILGQGPKLLIQFQNNGVVDDSQLPKDRFSAERLKGVDSTLKIQPAKLEDSAVYLCASSLTLQETQYFGPGTRLLVL.

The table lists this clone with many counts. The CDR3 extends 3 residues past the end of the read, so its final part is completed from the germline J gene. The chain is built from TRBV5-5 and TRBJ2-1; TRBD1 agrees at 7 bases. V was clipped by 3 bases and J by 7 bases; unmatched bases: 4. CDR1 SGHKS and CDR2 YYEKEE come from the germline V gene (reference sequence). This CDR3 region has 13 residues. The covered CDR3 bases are TGTGCCAGCAGCTCGGGACAGTTAAATGAG. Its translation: CASSSGQLNE. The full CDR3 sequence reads CASSSGQLNEQFF.

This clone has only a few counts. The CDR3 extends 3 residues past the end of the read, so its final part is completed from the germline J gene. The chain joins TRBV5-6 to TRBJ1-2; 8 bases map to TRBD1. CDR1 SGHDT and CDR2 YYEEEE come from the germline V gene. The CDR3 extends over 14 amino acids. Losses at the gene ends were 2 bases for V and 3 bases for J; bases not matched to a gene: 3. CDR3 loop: CASSFPGQDYGYTF. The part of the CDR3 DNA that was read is TGTGCCAGCAGCTTCCCGGGACAGGACTATGGC.

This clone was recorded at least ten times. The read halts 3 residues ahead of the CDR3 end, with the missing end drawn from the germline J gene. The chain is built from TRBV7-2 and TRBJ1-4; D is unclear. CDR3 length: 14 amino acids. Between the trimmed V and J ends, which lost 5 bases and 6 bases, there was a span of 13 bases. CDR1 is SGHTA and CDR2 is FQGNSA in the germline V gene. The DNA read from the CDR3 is TGTGCCAGCAGCCCATACACTACGCATGAAAAA. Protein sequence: CASSPYTTHEK. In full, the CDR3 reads CASSPYTTHEKLFF.

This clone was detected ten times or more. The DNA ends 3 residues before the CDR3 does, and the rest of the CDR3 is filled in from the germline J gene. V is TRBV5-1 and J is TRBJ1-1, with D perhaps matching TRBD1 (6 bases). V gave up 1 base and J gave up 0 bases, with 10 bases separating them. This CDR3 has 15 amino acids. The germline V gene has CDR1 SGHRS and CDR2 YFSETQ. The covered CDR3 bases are TGCGCCAGCAGCTTGCTTGGACAGTTGAACACTGAA. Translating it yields CASSLLGQLNTE. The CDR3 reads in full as CASSLLGQLNTEAFF.

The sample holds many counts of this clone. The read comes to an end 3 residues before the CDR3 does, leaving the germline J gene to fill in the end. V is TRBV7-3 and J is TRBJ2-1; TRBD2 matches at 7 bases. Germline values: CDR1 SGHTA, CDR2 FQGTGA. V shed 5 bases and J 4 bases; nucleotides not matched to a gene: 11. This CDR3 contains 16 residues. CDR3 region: CASSPSRASGYNEQFF. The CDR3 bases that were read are TGTGCCAGCAGCCCTTCTAGGGCTAGCGGTTACAATGAG.

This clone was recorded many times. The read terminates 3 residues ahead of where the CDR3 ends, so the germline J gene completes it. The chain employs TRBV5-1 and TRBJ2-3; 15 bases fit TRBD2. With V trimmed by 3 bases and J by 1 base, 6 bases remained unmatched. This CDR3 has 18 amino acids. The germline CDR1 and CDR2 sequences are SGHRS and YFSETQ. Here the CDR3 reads CASSWTSGGGWGTDTQYF. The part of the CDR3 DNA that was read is TGCGCCAGCAGCTGGACTAGCGGGGGGGGCTGGGGCACAGATACG.

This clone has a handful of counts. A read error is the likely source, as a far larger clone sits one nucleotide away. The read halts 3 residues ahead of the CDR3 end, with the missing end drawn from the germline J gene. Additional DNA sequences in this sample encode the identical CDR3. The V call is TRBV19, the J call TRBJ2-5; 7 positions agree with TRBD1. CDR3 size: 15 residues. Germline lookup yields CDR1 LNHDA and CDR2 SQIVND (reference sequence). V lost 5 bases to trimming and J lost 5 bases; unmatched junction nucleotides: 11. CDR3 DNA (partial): TGTGCCAGTAGTCACGCCGGACAGGCGGAGGAGACC. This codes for CASSHAGQAEET. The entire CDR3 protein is CASSHAGQAEETQYF.